These 8 T cell receptor beta chains share one sample of origin, sequenced in a study of regulatory T cells in long-lasting Graves disease. Time point of the sample: newly diagnosed GD, antithyroid drugs for less than 3 months. From RNA extracted from PBMCs, the TCR library was made. Arm-PCR of CDR3 regions and iRepertoire HTBI primers were used to build TCR beta libraries. TCRdb re-called the multiplex PCR reads with MiXCR, one entry per CDR3 protein. The repertoire holds hundreds of thousands of distinct CDR3 sequences, with roughly 15% as singletons. This sample also belongs to another study, concerning T cells in Graves' hyperthyroidism and ophthalmopathy.

Sequences were derived from peripheral blood mononuclear cells (PBMCs), sampled at new diagnosis, from a patient treated with antithyroid drugs. These receptors were obtained from a woman aged 25 to 39 with Graves disease.

The sample holds a few counts of this clonotype. V gene TRBV4-1 combines with J gene TRBJ2-7; D is unresolved. Trimming removed 1 base at V and 0 bases at J, with 10 bases between. This CDR3 spans 15 amino acids. CDR1 and CDR2 from the germline V gene are MGHRA and YSYEKL. The DNA of the CDR3 is TGCGCCAGCAGCCAAGCACACTCGAGCTCCTACGAGCAGTACTTC. Translating it yields CASSQAHSSSYEQYF.

This rearrangement joins TRBV2 to TRBJ2-7, with a possible D match to TRBD1 (5 bases). V lost 10 bases and J lost 3, with 16 bases in between. This CDR3 spans 13 amino acids. Germline values: CDR1 SNHLY, CDR2 FYNNEI. The CDR3 here is CATRKDTYYEQYF. CDR3 sequence (DNA): TGTGCCACCCGAAAGGACACCTACTACGAGCAGTACTTC.

This clonotype was recorded a few times. The rearrangement joins TRBV19 to TRBJ1-2; 8 bases line up with TRBD1. CDR1 is LNHDA and CDR2 is SQIVND in the germline V gene (reference sequence). J gave up 4 bases and V 4 bases, and 11 bases lay outside the gene matches. CDR3 length: 16 residues. The CDR3 bases are TGTGCCAGTAGTACAAACCTGGGTGGACAGGGCTATGGCTACACCTTC. Residues: CASSTNLGGQGYGYTF.

The CDR3 here is CASKELAGWNEQFF. The CDR3 coding sequence is TGTGCCAGCAAAGAACTAGCGGGTTGGAATGAGCAGTTCTTC. This chain joins TRBV12-3 or TRBV12-4 and TRBJ2-1, with 9 bases matching TRBD2. The CDR3 extends over 14 amino acids. Trimming at V came to 7 bases and at J to 7 bases, leaving 8 bases not matched to a gene.

This clonotype has a handful of counts. The chain couples TRBV18 to TRBJ1-1; TRBD1 is a possible D gene (6 bases). The CDR3 covers 16 residues. The V end was cut by 3 bases, the J end by 0 bases, with 14 bases between. Germline V gene sequence: CDR1 KGHSH, CDR2 LQKENI. The DNA of the CDR3 is TGTGCCAGCTCACCCGACAGGCCTGGTATGAACACTGAAGCTTTCTTT. Translated, it gives CASSPDRPGMNTEAFF.

V gene TRBV19 combines with J gene TRBJ2-2; D may be TRBD2 (5 bases). Trimming took 3 bases from V and 2 from J, leaving 10 bases between them. The V gene's germline CDR1 is LNHDA and CDR2 SQIVND (reference sequence). The CDR3 has 15 residues. Here the CDR3 reads CASSIGLDNTGELFF. In DNA form, the CDR3 reads TGTGCCAGTAGTATTGGACTCGACAACACCGGGGAGCTGTTTTTT.

The rearrangement joins TRBV19 to TRBJ2-1; 8 bases map to TRBD2. The ends lost 4 bases at V and 4 bases at J; junction bases unmatched: 3. The CDR3 consists of 14 residues. The germline CDR1 and CDR2 sequences are LNHDA and SQIVND (reference sequence). The CDR3 region has the DNA TGTGCCAGTAGTAAGCGGGAGAAATACAATGAGCAGTTCTTC. It codes for CASSKREKYNEQFF.

The table lists this clonotype with a count of one. The chain couples TRBV10-2 to TRBJ2-3; 8 bases fit TRBD2. V dropped 2 bases and J dropped 0; count of bases not matched to a gene: 1. CDR3 length: 15 amino acids. Germline V CDR1 and CDR2: WSHSY, SAAADI. CDR3 loop: CASSEERGSTDTQYF. As DNA, the CDR3 is TGCGCCAGCAGTGAGGAGCGGGGGAGCACAGATACGCAGTATTTT.